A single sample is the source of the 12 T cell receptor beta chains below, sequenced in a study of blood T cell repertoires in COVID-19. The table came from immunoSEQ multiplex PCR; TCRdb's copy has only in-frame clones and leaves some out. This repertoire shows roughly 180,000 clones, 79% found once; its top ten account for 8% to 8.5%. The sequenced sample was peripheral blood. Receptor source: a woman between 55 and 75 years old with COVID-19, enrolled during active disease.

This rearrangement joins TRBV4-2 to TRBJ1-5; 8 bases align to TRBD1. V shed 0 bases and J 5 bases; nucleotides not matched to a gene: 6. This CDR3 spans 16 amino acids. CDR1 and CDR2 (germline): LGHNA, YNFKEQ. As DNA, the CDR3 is TGTGCCAGCAGCCAAGAAGGACAGGGACATTATCAGCCCCAGCATTTT. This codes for CASSQEGQGHYQPQHF.

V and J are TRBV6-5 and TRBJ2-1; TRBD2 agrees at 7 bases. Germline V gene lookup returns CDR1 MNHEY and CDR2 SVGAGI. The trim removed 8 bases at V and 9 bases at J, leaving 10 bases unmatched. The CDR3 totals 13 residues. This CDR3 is CASGRREASEQFF. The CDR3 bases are TGTGCCAGCGGTCGACGGGAGGCTAGTGAGCAGTTCTTC.

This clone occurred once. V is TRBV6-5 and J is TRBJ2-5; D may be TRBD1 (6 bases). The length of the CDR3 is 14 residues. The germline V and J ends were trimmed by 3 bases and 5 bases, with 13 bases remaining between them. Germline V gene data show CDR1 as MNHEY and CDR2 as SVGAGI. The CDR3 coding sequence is TGTGCCAGCAGTTATCTCGACAGGCGGGAGACCCAGTACTTC. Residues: CASSYLDRRETQYF.

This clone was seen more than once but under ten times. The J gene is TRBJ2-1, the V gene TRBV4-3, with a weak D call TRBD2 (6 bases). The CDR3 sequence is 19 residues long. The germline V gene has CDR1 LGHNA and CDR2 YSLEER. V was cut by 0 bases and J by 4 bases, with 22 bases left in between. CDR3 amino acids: CASSQDRASAGLGYNEQFF. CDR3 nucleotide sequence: TGCGCCAGCAGCCAAGATCGTGCTAGCGCTGGGCTGGGGTACAATGAGCAGTTCTTC.

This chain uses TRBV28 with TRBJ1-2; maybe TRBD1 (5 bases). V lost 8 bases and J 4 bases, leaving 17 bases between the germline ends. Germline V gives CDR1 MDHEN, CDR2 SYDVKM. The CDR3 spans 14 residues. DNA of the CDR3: TGTGCCAGCGCTCCTTTTGCAGGGCTCTATGGCTACACCTTC. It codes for CASAPFAGLYGYTF.

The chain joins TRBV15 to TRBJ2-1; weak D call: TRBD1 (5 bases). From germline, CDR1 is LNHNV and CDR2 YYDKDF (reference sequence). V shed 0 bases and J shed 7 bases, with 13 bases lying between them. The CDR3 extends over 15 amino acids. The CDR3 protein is CATSRDPDRPNEQFF. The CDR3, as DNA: TGTGCCACCAGCAGAGATCCCGACAGACCTAATGAGCAGTTCTTC. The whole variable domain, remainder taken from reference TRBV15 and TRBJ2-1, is DAMVIQNPRYQVTQFGKPVTLSCSQTLNHNVMYWYQQKSSQAPKLLFHYYDKDFNNEADTPDNFQSRRPNTSFCFLDIRSPGLGDTAMYLCATSRDPDRPNEQFFGPGTRLTVL.

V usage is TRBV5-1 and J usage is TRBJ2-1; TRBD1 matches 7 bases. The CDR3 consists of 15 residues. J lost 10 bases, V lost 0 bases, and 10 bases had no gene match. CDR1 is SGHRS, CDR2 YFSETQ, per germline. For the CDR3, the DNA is TGCGCCAGCAGCTTGGCCAGTGGTACAGGGGAGGAGCAGTTCTTC. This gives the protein CASSLASGTGEEQFF.

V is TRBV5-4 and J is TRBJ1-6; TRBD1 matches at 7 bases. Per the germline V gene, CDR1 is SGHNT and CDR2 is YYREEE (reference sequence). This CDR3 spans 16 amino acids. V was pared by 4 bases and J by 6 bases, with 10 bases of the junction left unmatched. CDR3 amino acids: CASSAGQPKPNSPLHF. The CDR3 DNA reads TGTGCCAGCAGCGCGGGACAGCCAAAACCTAATTCACCCCTCCACTTT.

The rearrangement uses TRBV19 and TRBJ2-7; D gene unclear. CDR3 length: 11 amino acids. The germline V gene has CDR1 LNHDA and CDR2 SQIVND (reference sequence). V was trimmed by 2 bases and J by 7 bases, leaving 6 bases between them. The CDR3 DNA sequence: TGTGCCAGTAGTATATTGGCAGAGCAGTACGTC. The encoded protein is CASSILAEQYV.

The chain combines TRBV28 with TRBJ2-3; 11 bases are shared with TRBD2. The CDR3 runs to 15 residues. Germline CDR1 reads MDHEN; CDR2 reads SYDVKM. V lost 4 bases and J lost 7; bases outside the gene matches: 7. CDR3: CASSSWTSGRYTQYF. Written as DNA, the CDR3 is TGTGCCAGCAGTTCTTGGACTAGCGGGCGTTATACGCAGTATTTT.

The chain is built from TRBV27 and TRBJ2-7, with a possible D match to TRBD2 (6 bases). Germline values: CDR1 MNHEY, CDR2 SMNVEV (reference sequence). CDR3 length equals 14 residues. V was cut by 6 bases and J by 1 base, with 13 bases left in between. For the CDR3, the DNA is TGTGCCAGCAGGGCGGGGCTAGGGTCCTACGAGCAGTACTTC. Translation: CASRAGLGSYEQYF.

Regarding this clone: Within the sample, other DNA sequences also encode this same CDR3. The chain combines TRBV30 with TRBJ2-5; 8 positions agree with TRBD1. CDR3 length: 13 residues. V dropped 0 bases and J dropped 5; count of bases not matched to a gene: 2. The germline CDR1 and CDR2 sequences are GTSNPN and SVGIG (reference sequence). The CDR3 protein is CAWSVTGGETQYF. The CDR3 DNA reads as TGTGCCTGGAGTGTCACAGGGGGGGAGACCCAGTACTTC.